The next 20 T cell receptor beta chains were all read from a single sample in a study of T and B cells in COVID-19 patients. TRB was amplified from about 260-540 ng of blood genomic DNA. Multiplex PCR with BIOMED2 TRB-A/B primer pools amplified TRB rearrangements. TCRdb called the multiplex PCR reads again in MiXCR, with one record for every CDR3 protein. Here the sample spans 7,500 to 8,000 distinct CDR3 sequences, 26% being singletons. The specimen was blood. The receptor source for this set is a human donor with active COVID-19.

This clonotype was observed once. The V and J genes are TRBV5-1 and TRBJ2-5; maybe TRBD2 (5 bases). The V end was cut by 4 bases, the J end by 4 bases, with 14 bases between. This CDR3 has 14 amino acids. Germline V CDR1 and CDR2: SGHRS, YFSETQ. CDR3 in DNA: TGCGCCAGCAGCCCGGGCGGGTGGGGAGAGACCCAGTACTTC. It encodes CASSPGGWGETQYF.

This clonotype is deemed medium-sized (0.01 to 0.1%). The V gene is TRBV6-2 or TRBV6-3, the J gene TRBJ2-6; no definite D call. This CDR3 is built from 14 residues. The germline CDR1 and CDR2 sequences are MNHEY and SVGEGT. V lost 4 bases and J lost 0, with 4 bases in between. CDR3 residues: CASSWDSGANVLTF. In DNA, the CDR3 is TGTGCCAGCAGTTGGGACTCTGGGGCCAACGTCCTGACTTTC.

This clonotype was picked up a small number of times. This chain connects TRBV6-5 to TRBJ1-3; D is unresolved. Between the trimmed V and J ends, which lost 6 bases and 4 bases, there was a span of 16 bases. The germline V gene has CDR1 MNHEY and CDR2 SVGAGI. The CDR3 covers 15 residues. The CDR3 here is CASSPDNRRGNTIYF. Written as DNA, the CDR3 is TGTGCCAGCAGCCCAGACAACCGGCGGGGAAACACCATATATTTT.

By frequency in the sample, this clonotype is medium-sized (0.01 to 0.1%). The chain links TRBV27 to TRBJ1-6; TRBD1 might be the D (6 bases). The germline V gene encodes CDR1 MNHEY and CDR2 SMNVEV (reference sequence). V was clipped by 7 bases and J by 10 bases, with 11 bases between them. The CDR3 totals 12 residues. CDR3 in amino acids: CASTAGVSPLHF. For the CDR3, the DNA is TGTGCCAGCACCGCAGGGGTATCACCCCTCCACTTT.

This rearrangement joins TRBV24-1 to TRBJ2-1, with D possibly matching TRBD2 (5 bases). This CDR3 has 16 amino acids. In germline, CDR1 is KGHDR, CDR2 SFDVKD. V dropped 3 bases and J dropped 0 bases, with 11 bases sitting between them. CDR3 region: CATSDSGSGSYNEQFF. The CDR3 DNA reads TGTGCCACCAGTGATAGTGGCAGCGGCTCCTACAATGAGCAGTTCTTC.

This clonotype has more than one count but fewer than ten. This chain joins TRBV18 and TRBJ2-1, with 7 bases matching TRBD1. The CDR3 length is 13 residues. J was trimmed by 10 bases and V by 4 bases; bases with no gene match: 7. Germline V gene data show CDR1 as KGHSH and CDR2 as LQKENI. CDR3 sequence reads: CASSLQDRAEQFF. The DNA for the CDR3 is TGTGCCAGCTCACTCCAAGACAGGGCCGAGCAGTTCTTC.

In its sample, this clonotype ranks as medium-sized. This chain links TRBV27 with TRBJ1-6, with D maybe TRBD1 (6 bases). The germline V gene encodes CDR1 MNHEY and CDR2 SMNVEV (reference sequence). V lost 6 bases and J lost 10, with 16 bases in between. The CDR3 consists of 14 residues. The CDR3 sequence is CASSQRGAGSPLHF. CDR3 coding DNA: TGTGCCAGCAGCCAACGGGGGGCGGGATCACCCCTCCACTTT.

This clonotype was seen more than once but under ten times. V is TRBV12-3 or TRBV12-4 and J is TRBJ2-5, with D perhaps matching TRBD1 (6 bases). V lost 1 base, J lost 5 bases, and 11 bases lay in between. The CDR3 has 14 amino acids. The CDR3: CASSLDQGPETQYF. CDR3 nucleotides: TGTGCCAGCAGTTTAGACCAGGGGCCGGAGACCCAGTACTTC.

V and J are TRBV5-1 and TRBJ2-5; 11 nucleotides align to TRBD1. CDR1 and CDR2 from the germline V gene are SGHRS and YFSETQ. With 4 bases clipped from V and 9 bases from J, the junction kept 8 bases outside the gene matches. CDR3 length equals 14 residues. DNA of the CDR3: TGCGCCAGCAGCACCGGGACAGGGGGTAGGGCCCAGTACTTC. Translating it yields CASSTGTGGRAQYF.

This clonotype is labeled medium-sized. V and J are TRBV27 and TRBJ1-4, with D tentatively TRBD1 (5 bases). V shed 5 bases and J shed 10 bases, with 11 bases lying between them. Germline CDR1 is MNHEY and CDR2 is SMNVEV (reference sequence). The CDR3 spans 12 residues. The DNA for the CDR3 is TGTGCCAGCAGTCCGGTGGGGGGAAAACTGTTTTTT. Its protein is CASSPVGGKLFF. Complete variable domain (other parts from reference TRBV27 and TRBJ1-4): EAQVTQNPRYLITVTGKKLTVTCSQNMNHEYMSWYRQDPGLGLRQIYYSMNVEVTDKGDVPEGYKVSRKEKRNFPLILESPSPNQTSLYFCASSPVGGKLFFGSGTQLSVL.

This clonotype was recorded once. This chain connects TRBV7-4 to TRBJ2-3; 12 bases line up with TRBD2. Germline CDR1 reads SGHVT; CDR2 reads SQSDAQ. V was clipped by 4 bases and J by 3 bases; unmatched bases: 2. The CDR3 has 15 residues. CDR3: CASSSLAGGTDTQYF. Here the CDR3 DNA reads TGTGCCAGCAGCTCACTAGCGGGGGGTACAGATACGCAGTATTTT.

The table lists this clonotype with a count of one. J is TRBJ2-7 and V is TRBV19, with D tentatively TRBD1 (5 bases). This CDR3 has 12 amino acids. CDR1 and CDR2 from the germline V gene are LNHDA and SQIVND (reference sequence). CDR3 sequence (DNA): TGTGTTAGTAGTATACGCAGGGACGAGCAGTACTTC. Encoded protein: CVSSIRRDEQYF.

This sequence joins TRBV20-1 and TRBJ1-3; 10 nucleotides line up with TRBD1. Trimming at V came to 0 bases and at J to 6 bases, leaving 5 bases not matched to a gene. The CDR3 extends over 15 amino acids. The germline V gene has CDR1 DFQATT and CDR2 SNEGSKA (reference sequence). CDR3 region: CSARDRGTGANTIYF. CDR3 coding DNA: TGCAGTGCTAGAGATAGGGGGACAGGGGCAAACACCATATATTTT.

The chain combines TRBV5-6 with TRBJ1-5; D is possibly TRBD1 (6 bases). Germline V lookup: CDR1 SGHDT, CDR2 YYEEEE. Trimming removed 2 bases at V and 2 bases at J, with 14 bases between. The CDR3 consists of 16 residues. The CDR3 DNA is TGTGCCAGCAGCTTCTACAGGGACCGGGGCAATCAGCCCCAGCATTTT. It yields the protein CASSFYRDRGNQPQHF.

The table lists this clonotype with many counts. CDR3 DNA: TGTGCCAGCAGCTTGGGACAGGGGGCAAGGGGCGAGCAGTACTTC. It translates to CASSLGQGARGEQYF. This rearrangement joins TRBV5-5 to TRBJ2-7; TRBD1 aligns across 10 bases. V gave up 0 bases and J gave up 6 bases; unmatched junction bases: 6. CDR1 is SGHKS and CDR2 is YYEKEE in the germline V gene (reference sequence). The CDR3 sequence is 15 residues long.

The genes are TRBV5-6 and TRBJ2-3, with 12 bases that match TRBD2. The ends lost 4 bases at V and 7 bases at J; junction bases unmatched: 7. The CDR3 runs 15 residues. The germline CDR1 and CDR2 sequences are SGHDT and YYEEEE. In DNA, the CDR3 is TGTGCCAGCAGCAGCCTAGCGGGAGGGCTTTATACGCAGTATTTT. Translating it yields CASSSLAGGLYTQYF. Variable domain in full (rest from reference TRBV5-6 and TRBJ2-3): DAGVTQSPTHLIKTRGQQVTLRCSPKSGHDTVSWYQQALGQGPQFIFQYYEEEERQRGNFPDRFSGHQFPNYSSELNVNALLLGDSALYLCASSSLAGGLYTQYFGPGTRLTVL.

This clonotype was detected a few times. V is TRBV14 and J is TRBJ2-3; 11 nucleotides agree with TRBD2. V dropped 6 bases and J dropped 4; count of bases not matched to a gene: 3. Germline V gene sequence: CDR1 SGHDN, CDR2 FVKESK. This CDR3 is built from 14 residues. The CDR3 DNA is TGTGCCAGCAGACGTAGCGGGGGGGCAGATACGCAGTATTTT. It yields the protein CASRRSGGADTQYF.

This clonotype turned up a few times. The V call is TRBV6-1, the J call TRBJ1-2; no definite D call. The germline V gene encodes CDR1 MNHNS and CDR2 SASEGT. Trimming cost V 0 bases and J 8 bases, with 7 bases left between them. This CDR3 has 12 residues. CDR3 sequence: CASSEARVGYTF. In nucleotides, the CDR3 is TGTGCCAGCAGTGAAGCTAGGGTCGGCTACACCTTC.

The chain combines TRBV20-1 with TRBJ1-6, with 11 bases that match TRBD1. V lost 3 bases and J lost 10; bases outside the gene matches: 8. The CDR3 runs 15 residues. Germline V gives CDR1 DFQATT, CDR2 SNEGSKA (reference sequence). CDR3 coding DNA: TGCAGTGCTAGCCGGTGGGGACAGGGGGACTCACCCCTCCACTTT. This sequence encodes CSASRWGQGDSPLHF.

The chain links TRBV7-4 to TRBJ1-1; TRBD1 is a possible D gene (6 bases). Germline V gives CDR1 SGHVT, CDR2 SQSDAQ. CDR3 length: 15 residues. The V end was cut by 1 base, the J end by 5 bases, with 14 bases between. The CDR3 bases are TGTGCCAGCAGCTTAGTGGGGGCGGTGGGGACTGAAGCTTTCTTT. Translated: CASSLVGAVGTEAFF.